The sequence of this TCR beta chain was determined in a study of OX40 agonist ivuxolimab in advanced cancers. Study-wide findings and caveats: The authors did not determine the antigen specificity of the expanded peripheral T cells.

As regards this clone: Its specificity is unknown.

Sequencing used immunoSEQ multiplex PCR; TCRdb keeps in-frame clones, though not all of them. The profile shows tens of thousands of clones, approximately 92% of them singletons. The CDR3 totals 15 residues. Germline V lookup: CDR1 KGHSH, CDR2 LQKENI. The ends lost 3 bases at V and 3 bases at J; junction bases unmatched: 6. This sample comprised CD4+ or CD8+ T cells sorted from blood, obtained in a trial of the OX40 agonist ivuxolimab. The rearrangement joins TRBV18 to TRBJ1-2; TRBD1 aligns across 8 bases. The sequence came from an adult with an advanced solid tumor such as melanoma, head and neck, liver or kidney cancer. The CDR3 region has the DNA TGTGCCAGCTCACCTAAGACAGGGGACGACTATGGCTACACCTTC. Translated, it gives CASSPKTGDDYGYTF.